The clone carrying this TCR beta chain was seen ten or more times. This record comes from a study of identical twins. This CDR3 is 13 amino acids long. Germline V CDR1 and CDR2: SGHRS, YFSETQ. V dropped 3 bases and J dropped 15; count of bases not matched to a gene: 5. TCRdb re-called the 5' RACE reads with MiXCR, one entry per CDR3 protein. The sample carries fewer than 250,000 distinct CDR3 sequences, roughly a tenth recorded once. Input material: memory (CD45RO+) T cells sorted from blood. The receptor was derived from a woman aged 18 to 35 in good health. The genes are TRBV5-1 and TRBJ2-1; 14 bases map to TRBD2. CDR3 DNA: TGCGCCAGCAGCTCCCGGACTAGCGGGGGGTGGTTCTTC. This codes for CASSSRTSGGWFF.